This T cell receptor beta chain was identified in a study of Tregs in tolerant kidney transplant recipients. Findings of the study overall: Few patients were studied, so findings need validation in larger groups. Tregs expanded with activated donor B cells seemed most donor-specific. For some patients, primers changed over time, blocking nucleotide-level comparison.

Profiled with immunoSEQ multiplex PCR; TCRdb holds only in-frame clones, not every one. The listing contains thousands of clones. As regards this clone: The antigen is unknown. The read ends 3 residues shy of where the CDR3 ends; the end is completed using the germline J gene.

FACS sorting followed an approximately 6-day coculture of CFSE-labeled recipient PBMCs with irradiated graft donor PBMCs. This CDR3 spans 16 amino acids. The V and J ends lost 3 bases and 4 bases, in that order; junction bases with no gene match: 7. CDR1 is ENHRY and CDR2 is SYGVKD in the germline V gene. The chain combines TRBV10-3 with TRBJ2-3; 10 bases align to TRBD2. The sequenced sample was CD4+ T cells from blood cultured with allogeneic cells, obtained before the transplant. The clonotype comes from a human patient who received a combined kidney and bone marrow transplant. The CDR3 loop is CAISEGLAGASDTQYF. The CDR3 bases that were read are TGTGCCATCAGTGAAGGGCTAGCGGGGGCCTCAGATACG.